A single sample is the source of the 26 T cell receptor beta chains below, sequenced in a study of immune evolution from preneoplasia to lung adenocarcinoma. Profiling relied on immunoSEQ multiplex PCR, and the TCRdb table lists in-frame clones only, not all of them. The table includes approximately 9,000 clones, roughly 80% detected once. Sample: FFPE minimally invasive lung adenocarcinoma tissue. These receptors came from a donor older than 65 with lung adenocarcinoma.

The rearrangement uses TRBV6-4 and TRBJ2-2, with 8 bases aligning to TRBD2. This CDR3 region has 13 residues. The germline V gene encodes CDR1 MRHNA and CDR2 SNTAGT. V lost 5 bases to trimming and J lost 8 bases; unmatched junction nucleotides: 4. The CDR3 DNA follows: TGTGCCAGCAGTCTGACTAGCGAGGGGGAGCTGTTTTTT. Translating it yields CASSLTSEGELFF.

The chain combines TRBV7-2 with TRBJ2-1, with D hard to call. The CDR3 runs to 15 residues. The germline gives CDR1 SGHTA, CDR2 FQGNSA. V was pared by 5 bases and J by 2 bases, with 13 bases between. CDR3: CASSPGPSTYNEQFF. CDR3 bases: TGTGCCAGCAGCCCCGGGCCCTCAACCTACAATGAGCAGTTCTTC. Variable domain in full (rest from reference TRBV7-2 and TRBJ2-1): GAGVSQSPSNKVTEKGKDVELRCDPISGHTALYWYRQSLGQGLEFLIYFQGNSAPDKSGLPSDRFSAERTGGSVSTLTIQRTQQEDSAVYLCASSPGPSTYNEQFFGPGTRLTVL.

By sample fraction, this clone is medium-sized. The chain uses TRBV28 and TRBJ1-4, with D possibly TRBD1 on 5 matching bases. Germline V CDR1 and CDR2: MDHEN, SYDVKM. The CDR3 runs to 15 residues. The V gene lost 2 bases and the J gene lost 3 bases, with 10 bases spanning the gap. CDR3 coding DNA: TGTGCCAGCAGTTTAGAGGCGGGGGCTAATGAAAAACTGTTTTTT. This translates into CASSLEAGANEKLFF.

The chain combines TRBV10-3 with TRBJ1-1, with D possibly TRBD1 on 6 matching bases. This CDR3 spans 14 amino acids. V lost 3 bases, J lost 3 bases, and 11 bases lay in between. CDR1 is ENHRY and CDR2 is SYGVKD in the germline V gene. The CDR3: CAISDRGRDTEAFF. CDR3 nucleotide sequence: TGTGCCATCAGTGACAGGGGCAGGGACACTGAAGCTTTCTTT.

The sample holds a few counts of this clone. The chain joins TRBV5-6 to TRBJ2-7; TRBD2 matches at 9 bases. The V gene end was trimmed by 4 bases and the J gene end by 6 bases; junction bases not matched to a gene: 5. The CDR3 has 13 residues. The germline V gene has CDR1 SGHDT and CDR2 YYEEEE. The DNA of the CDR3 is TGTGCCAGCAGCCCTAGCGGGATAGGCGAGCAGTACTTC. Its protein is CASSPSGIGEQYF. Full variable domain (remainder filled in from reference TRBV5-6 and TRBJ2-7): DAGVTQSPTHLIKTRGQQVTLRCSPKSGHDTVSWYQQALGQGPQFIFQYYEEEERQRGNFPDRFSGHQFPNYSSELNVNALLLGDSALYLCASSPSGIGEQYFGPGTRLTVT.

This chain joins TRBV6-6 and TRBJ1-5, with D uncertain. This CDR3 has 15 residues. V was pared by 7 bases and J by 2 bases, with 15 bases between. The germline V gene encodes CDR1 MNHNY and CDR2 SVGAGI (reference sequence). The CDR3 loop is CASIAIQGGNQPQHF. The CDR3 DNA follows: TGTGCCAGCATCGCCATCCAAGGTGGCAATCAGCCCCAGCATTTT.

The rearrangement uses TRBV10-3 and TRBJ1-2, with D perhaps TRBD1 (6 bases). CDR3 size: 14 residues. The germline V gene encodes CDR1 ENHRY and CDR2 SYGVKD. With 4 bases removed from V and 0 bases from J, the gap between germline ends came to 9 bases. CDR3 coding DNA: TGTGCCATCAGTGTGCGGACAGCTAACTATGGCTACACCTTC. This gives the protein CAISVRTANYGYTF.

The chain employs TRBV7-9 and TRBJ2-6; tentative D call: TRBD1 (5 bases). CDR3 length: 14 amino acids. Trimming took off 8 bases at V and 1 base at J, with 9 bases between the two ends. Germline CDR1 SEHNR, CDR2 FQNEAQ (reference sequence). The DNA of the CDR3 is TGTGCCAGCCGCCCAGGGTCTGGGGCCAACGTCCTGACTTTC. Residues: CASRPGSGANVLTF.

V gene TRBV6-5 combines with J gene TRBJ2-3; D uncertain. The germline gives CDR1 MNHEY, CDR2 SVGAGI. V was cut by 7 bases and J by 7 bases, with 9 bases left in between. The CDR3 totals 11 residues. The CDR3 coding sequence is TGTGCCAGCACGCGAGGAAATACGCAGTATTTT. Protein: CASTRGNTQYF.

The chain employs TRBV6-5 and TRBJ2-7; TRBD2 matches 10 bases. This CDR3 contains 15 residues. The ends lost 2 bases at V and 4 bases at J; junction bases unmatched: 5. Germline V gives CDR1 MNHEY, CDR2 SVGAGI. CDR3 nucleotides: TGTGCCAGCAGTTACGCAGCTAGCGGGAGTTACGAGCAGTACTTC. Translation: CASSYAASGSYEQYF.

This clone was found once. V gene TRBV5-1 combines with J gene TRBJ1-1; D gene uncertain. CDR3 length: 14 amino acids. The germline gives CDR1 SGHRS, CDR2 YFSETQ. The germline V and J ends were trimmed by 0 bases and 5 bases, with 11 bases remaining between them. The CDR3 sequence: CASSLDPVGTEAFF. CDR3 in DNA: TGCGCCAGCAGCTTGGACCCCGTTGGGACTGAAGCTTTCTTT.

The rearrangement links TRBV9 to TRBJ2-3; D may correspond to TRBD1 or TRBD2 (7 bases each). Germline V lookup: CDR1 SGDLS, CDR2 YYNGEE. The CDR3 has 15 residues. V was pared by 3 bases and J by 2 bases, with 13 bases between. The CDR3: CASSARGDYTDTQYF. CDR3 nucleotides: TGTGCCAGCAGCGCCAGGGGGGACTACACAGATACGCAGTATTTT.

The chain joins TRBV7-8 to TRBJ1-5; D is unresolved. This CDR3 contains 14 residues. V was shortened by 2 bases and J by 1 base, with 6 bases between the two germline ends. Germline V gene lookup returns CDR1 SGHVS and CDR2 FQNEAQ. CDR3: CASSLQDSNQPQHF. As DNA, the CDR3 is TGTGCCAGCAGCTTACAGGACAGCAATCAGCCCCAGCATTTT.

The V gene is TRBV28, the J gene TRBJ2-1; D ambiguous. The CDR3 sequence is 14 residues long. V lost 5 bases and J 1 base, leaving 9 bases between the germline ends. Germline V CDR1 and CDR2: MDHEN, SYDVKM. The CDR3 sequence is CASSPPPSYNEQFF. Written as DNA, the CDR3 is TGTGCCAGCAGTCCCCCTCCATCCTACAATGAGCAGTTCTTC.

This clone was observed a few times. The chain employs TRBV6-4 and TRBJ2-1; 8 bases are a match to TRBD2. V gave up 6 bases and J gave up 1 base; unmatched junction bases: 8. The germline V gene has CDR1 MRHNA and CDR2 SNTAGT. The CDR3 is 16 amino acids. CDR3 nucleotide sequence: TGTGCCAGCAGCCTGACCAGCGGGAGTTCCTACAATGAGCAGTTCTTC. Amino acid sequence: CASSLTSGSSYNEQFF.

The chain recombines TRBV6-5 with TRBJ1-4, with 8 bases fitting TRBD1. Trimming at V came to 2 bases and at J to 3 bases, leaving 2 bases not matched to a gene. CDR1 and CDR2 (germline): MNHEY, SVGAGI. The CDR3 is made up of 15 amino acids. Here the CDR3 DNA reads TGTGCCAGCAGTTACACGACAGGGGCTAATGAAAAACTGTTTTTT. Translation: CASSYTTGANEKLFF.

The chain combines TRBV28 with TRBJ1-4, with D uncertain. Germline values: CDR1 MDHEN, CDR2 SYDVKM. Trimming cost V 5 bases and J 13 bases, with 14 bases left between them. CDR3 length: 12 residues. CDR3 sequence reads: CASSRPTALLFF. CDR3 nucleotides: TGTGCCAGCAGTCGTCCGACTGCACTACTGTTTTTT.

Concerning this clone itself: A junction boundary mismatches the germline segment, possibly from a read error. This sequence joins TRBV25-1 and TRBJ1-1, with D possibly TRBD1 on 6 matching bases. Germline CDR1 and CDR2: MGHDK and SYGVNS. The CDR3 loop spans 15 amino acids. Here the CDR3 reads CASSELGATNTEVFF. The CDR3 nucleotides are TGTGCCAGCAGTGAATTGGGGGCTACGAACACTGAAGTTTTCTTT.

The chain employs TRBV28 and TRBJ1-2, with 8 nucleotides matching TRBD1. This CDR3 comprises 15 residues. The germline CDR1 and CDR2 sequences are MDHEN and SYDVKM. J was trimmed by 4 bases and V by 5 bases; bases with no gene match: 9. DNA of the CDR3: TGTGCCAGCAGTCCTGGACAGGGCCAAGGCTATGGCTACACCTTC. Protein sequence: CASSPGQGQGYGYTF.

The rearrangement links TRBV6-5 to TRBJ2-7; TRBD2 might be the D (6 bases). CDR1 is MNHEY, CDR2 SVGAGI, per germline. CDR3 length: 14 amino acids. The CDR3 region has the DNA TGTGCTACGGGACTCTCCAACCGTAGCCCCGAGCAGTACTTC. Its translation: CATGLSNRSPEQYF.

This rearrangement joins TRBV27 to TRBJ2-7, with 12 bases identical to TRBD2. The V and J ends lost 6 bases and 2 bases, in that order; junction bases with no gene match: 2. The CDR3 covers 14 residues. Germline CDR1 is MNHEY and CDR2 is SMNVEV (reference sequence). CDR3 in amino acids: CASRRTSGAYEQYF. The CDR3 region has the DNA TGTGCCAGCAGGAGGACTAGCGGGGCCTACGAGCAGTACTTC.

V gene TRBV30 combines with J gene TRBJ2-7; D uncertain. This CDR3 spans 14 amino acids. Trimming pared 0 bases from V and 4 bases from J, leaving 13 bases between. CDR1 GTSNPN and CDR2 SVGIG come from the germline V gene (reference sequence). CDR3 region: CAWSVFRGPYEQYF. CDR3 DNA: TGTGCCTGGAGTGTTTTTCGAGGACCGTACGAGCAGTACTTC.

The rearrangement links TRBV7-2 to TRBJ2-7; D gene unclear. The V end was cut by 2 bases, the J end by 1 base, with 9 bases between. This CDR3 comprises 14 residues. Germline lookup yields CDR1 SGHTA and CDR2 FQGNSA. The DNA for the CDR3 is TGTGCCAGCAGCTTACGCCGGGTATCCTACGAGCAGTACTTC. Protein: CASSLRRVSYEQYF. Full variable domain (remainder filled in from reference TRBV7-2 and TRBJ2-7): GAGVSQSPSNKVTEKGKDVELRCDPISGHTALYWYRQSLGQGLEFLIYFQGNSAPDKSGLPSDRFSAERTGGSVSTLTIQRTQQEDSAVYLCASSLRRVSYEQYFGPGTRLTVT.

The chain carries TRBV27 and TRBJ2-3; 7 positions match TRBD1. The CDR3 length is 15 residues. Per germline, CDR1 MNHEY and CDR2 SMNVEV (reference sequence). Unmatched junction bases numbered 6, after V lost 3 bases and J lost 3 bases. CDR3 region: CASSFLRGTTDTQYF. The CDR3 DNA follows: TGTGCCAGCAGTTTCCTCAGGGGGACGACAGATACGCAGTATTTT.

The CDR3 sequence: CASSIYGNTEAFF. CDR3 DNA sequence: TGTGCCAGCAGCATATACGGGAACACTGAAGCTTTCTTT. This sequence joins TRBV7-8 and TRBJ1-1; D is unresolved. Germline CDR1 and CDR2: SGHVS and FQNEAQ. The CDR3 loop spans 13 amino acids. The V and J ends lost 5 bases and 1 base respectively, with 8 bases between them.

This clone was seen a few times. V is TRBV6-6 and J is TRBJ1-2; D perhaps matches TRBD1 (5 bases). The CDR3 has 15 residues. V was cut by 0 bases and J by 5 bases, with 13 bases left in between. Germline values: CDR1 MNHNY, CDR2 SVGAGI (reference sequence). The DNA of the CDR3 is TGTGCCAGCAGTTACTCAGAGGGGCAAGGGTATGGCTACACCTTC. It translates to CASSYSEGQGYGYTF.